The clone carrying this T cell receptor (beta chain) occurred a few times. What it binds is unknown. Losses at the gene ends were 2 bases for V and 3 bases for J; bases not matched to a gene: 3. CDR3 length: 15 amino acids. Germline V CDR1 and CDR2: SGHRS, YFSETQ. The PCR was carried out with 60 Vbeta primers and 13 Jbeta primers. TCRdb keeps only in-frame clones here, not all; method: immunoSEQ multiplex PCR. The sample has 85,000 to 120,000 clones; approximately 70% are singletons. The sample originates from a study of cytomegalovirus exposure and HLA in healthy donors. Study observations and caveats: Another analysis was done later, and it associated approximately 17,000 TCR beta sequences with HLA alleles at 0.05 false discovery rate. A missense variant in DCLRE1C was later tied to TCR beta V- and J-gene trimming.

Sequenced: PBMCs. The chain has TRBV5-1 and TRBJ2-1, with 9 bases matching TRBD1. This clonotype was obtained from a boy aged 5-17 years in good health and CMV-seronegative. The chain's CDR3 is CASSFGTGNYNEQFF. The CDR3 region has the DNA TGCGCCAGCAGCTTTGGGACAGGGAACTACAATGAGCAGTTCTTC.